The source of this TCR beta chain is a study of blood T cell repertoires in COVID-19. Study-level background: There were acute and convalescent COVID-19 samples, and they came from the United States, Italy and Spain.

The CDR3 has 16 residues. The germline V gene encodes CDR1 SGHKS and CDR2 YYEKEE (reference sequence). Trimming removed 0 bases from V and 7 bases from J, with 17 bases in between. Profiling relied on immunoSEQ multiplex PCR, and the TCRdb table lists in-frame clones only, not all of them. Among fewer than 250,000 clones, around 81% were seen once, and the ten largest hold 8.9%. Participant age was 18 to 89 years, and participants resided in around 24 US areas. The V gene is TRBV5-5, the J gene TRBJ1-5; D is unclear. Sequencing was done on a sample of PBMCs or T cells enriched from blood (not recorded which). The source of this sequence is a woman aged 45 to 65 with acute COVID-19. CDR3 region: CASSLESGITNQPQHF. In DNA, the CDR3 is TGTGCCAGCAGCTTGGAATCAGGCATAACGAACCAGCCCCAGCATTTT.